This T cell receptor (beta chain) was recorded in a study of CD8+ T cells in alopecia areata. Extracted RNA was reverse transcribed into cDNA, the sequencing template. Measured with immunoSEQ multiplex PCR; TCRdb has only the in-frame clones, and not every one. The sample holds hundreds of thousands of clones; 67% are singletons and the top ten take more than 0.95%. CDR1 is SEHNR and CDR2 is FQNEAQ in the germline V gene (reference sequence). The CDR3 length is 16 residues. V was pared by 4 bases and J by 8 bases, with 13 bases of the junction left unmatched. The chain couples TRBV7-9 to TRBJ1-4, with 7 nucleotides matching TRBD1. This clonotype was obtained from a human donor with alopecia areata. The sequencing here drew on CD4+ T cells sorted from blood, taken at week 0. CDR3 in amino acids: CASSWTTGQREEKLFF. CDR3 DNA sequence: TGTGCCAGCAGCTGGACTACGGGACAGAGGGAAGAAAAACTGTTTTTT.